The 5 T cell receptor beta chains given below trace back to one sample, sequenced in a study of shared clonotypes between healthy human individuals. The method was immunoSEQ multiplex PCR; TCRdb's version includes in-frame clones alone and lacks a portion of them. The top ten hold more than 0.35% of the sample, which has some 2,500,000 clones, over 85% seen once. Sequencing was carried out using naive CD4+ T cells from PBMCs. Subset denoted: CD45RA+ positively selected. All receptors come from a man younger than 35 in good health. Some clones in this sample may be carry-over from other donors' samples.

This clone has a single count. J is TRBJ2-6 and V is TRBV5-1; D may be TRBD1 (5 bases). The V gene's germline CDR1 is SGHRS and CDR2 YFSETQ. The CDR3 spans 18 residues. Trimming cost V 0 bases and J 0 bases, with 13 bases left between them. The CDR3 reads CASSLVIGATSGANVLTF. DNA for the CDR3: TGCGCCAGCAGCTTGGTGATAGGGGCGACCTCTGGGGCCAACGTCCTGACTTTC.

The J gene is TRBJ1-2, the V gene TRBV6-1; weak D call: TRBD1 (6 bases). The germline V gene has CDR1 MNHNS and CDR2 SASEGT. Trimming left V 1 base short and J 4 bases short, with 10 bases between. The CDR3 loop spans 14 amino acids. The CDR3 reads CASSEGGAGYGYTF. CDR3 coding DNA: TGTGCCAGCAGTGAAGGGGGGGCAGGCTATGGCTACACCTTC.

This chain uses TRBV18 with TRBJ1-2, with D hard to call. The CDR3 contains 16 residues. V dropped 3 bases and J dropped 8 bases, with 22 bases sitting between them. Per germline, CDR1 KGHSH and CDR2 LQKENI. The CDR3 nucleotides read TGTGCCAGCTCACCCAACGGACCGCCAGAAGCAGGAGGCTACACCTTC. This encodes CASSPNGPPEAGGYTF.

V and J are TRBV5-1 and TRBJ2-7; D is uncertain. The CDR3 has 16 amino acids. Germline lookup yields CDR1 SGHRS and CDR2 YFSETQ. The V and J ends lost 1 base and 2 bases respectively, with 16 bases between them. DNA of the CDR3: TGCGCCAGCAGCTTGTTATCCCGACAATTACCCTACGAGCAGTACTTC. It translates to CASSLLSRQLPYEQYF.

The V and J genes are TRBV29-1 and TRBJ2-1; D may be TRBD1 or TRBD2 (5 bases each). The CDR3 contains 15 residues. Trimming shortened V by 3 bases and J by 0 bases, and 12 bases separated the two germline ends. The germline V gene encodes CDR1 SQVTM and CDR2 ANQGSEA. As DNA, the CDR3 is TGCAGCGTTGACACTAGACAGAGCTCCTACAATGAGCAGTTCTTC. Translating gives CSVDTRQSSYNEQFF.